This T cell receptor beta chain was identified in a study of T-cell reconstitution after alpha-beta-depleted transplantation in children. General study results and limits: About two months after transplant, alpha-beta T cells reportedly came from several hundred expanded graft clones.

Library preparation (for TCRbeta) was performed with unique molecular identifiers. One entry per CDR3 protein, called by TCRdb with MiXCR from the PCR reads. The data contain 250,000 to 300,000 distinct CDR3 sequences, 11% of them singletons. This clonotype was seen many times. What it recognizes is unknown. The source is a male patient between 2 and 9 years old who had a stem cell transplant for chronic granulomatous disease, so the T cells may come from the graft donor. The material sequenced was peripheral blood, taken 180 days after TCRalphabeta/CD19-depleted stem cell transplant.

The CDR3 DNA reads as TGTGCCAGCTCACCCGACCAGGGGGTCACCGGGGAGCTGTTTTTT. It encodes CASSPDQGVTGELFF. This chain uses TRBV18 with TRBJ2-2; the match to TRBD1 covers 7 bases. With V trimmed by 3 bases and J by 4 bases, 5 bases remained unmatched. The germline CDR1 and CDR2 sequences are KGHSH and LQKENI. The CDR3 has 15 residues.